The rows below give T cell receptor beta chains drawn from one sample of a study of blood T cell repertoires in COVID-19. TCRdb's copy holds only in-frame clones and misses some; the assay was immunoSEQ multiplex PCR. Of roughly 400,000 clones listed, 80% to 90% are singletons. Sequences were obtained from PBMCs or T cells enriched from blood (not recorded which). The receptors originated from a woman aged 45-65 years who had recovered from COVID-19. Each CDR3 is given with its conserved first and last residue. D genes are given only for firm matches. Rows may omit the clone size; those that give it use once, few, many or a size class.

d_call	v_call	j_call	clone_size	cdr3_length	cdr3_aa	cdr3_nt
-	TRBV30	TRBJ1-4	-	15	CAWRTAAATNEKLFF	TGTGCCTGGAGGACAGCAGCTGCAACTAATGAAAAACTGTTTTTT
-	TRBV5-1	TRBJ2-3	-	15	CASSGSLARTDTQYF	TGCGCCAGCAGCGGGTCCCTAGCCCGGACAGATACGCAGTATTTT
TRBD1	TRBV4-1	TRBJ2-2	-	16	CASSFRTGNYDGELFF	TGCGCCAGCAGCTTTAGGACAGGGAATTATGACGGGGAGCTGTTTTTT
-	TRBV6-2/TRBV6-3	TRBJ2-5	-	16	CASSHPATGSKETQYF	TGTGCCAGCAGCCACCCCGCGACCGGGTCGAAAGAGACCCAGTACTTC
TRBD1	TRBV10-3	TRBJ1-4	-	15	CAISEAGTGGEKLFF	TGTGCCATCAGTGAGGCAGGGACAGGGGGTGAAAAACTGTTTTTT
TRBD1	TRBV10-3	TRBJ1-2	-	11	CAISGTGDYTF	TGTGCCATCAGTGGCACAGGGGACTACACCTTC
-	TRBV9	TRBJ2-5	-	16	CASSVDGDVLGETQYF	TGTGCCAGCAGCGTAGATGGAGACGTCCTGGGAGAGACCCAGTACTTC
TRBD2	TRBV5-1	TRBJ2-3	-	17	CASSLASGGASTDTQYF	TGCGCCAGCAGCTTGGCTAGCGGGGGGGCAAGCACAGATACGCAGTATTTT
TRBD1	TRBV9	TRBJ2-7	-	16	CASSANPGQGTYEQYF	TGTGCCAGCAGCGCCAATCCAGGACAGGGAACCTACGAGCAGTACTTC
-	TRBV7-2	TRBJ1-2	-	14	CASSITDGKYGYTF	TGTGCCAGCAGCATAACAGACGGAAAGTATGGCTACACCTTC
TRBD1	TRBV19	TRBJ2-3	-	16	CASSLRTGESTDTQYF	TGTGCCAGTAGTCTAAGGACAGGGGAAAGCACAGATACGCAGTATTTT
TRBD2	TRBV6-5	TRBJ2-7	-	13	CASRKTSRYEQYF	TGTGCCAGCAGAAAGACTAGCCGCTACGAGCAGTACTTC
-	TRBV3-1/TRBV3-2	TRBJ2-5	-	15	CASSQEGDPQETQYF	TGTGCCAGCAGCCAAGAAGGAGACCCCCAAGAGACCCAGTACTTC
-	TRBV11-1	TRBJ2-7	many	14	CASSLIYTLAEQYF	TGTGCCAGCAGCTTAATTTACACCTTAGCCGAGCAGTACTTC
TRBD1	TRBV10-2	TRBJ1-6	once	14	CASTGQGFNSPLHF	TGCGCCAGCACTGGACAGGGATTTAATTCACCCCTCCACTTT
-	TRBV18	TRBJ1-1	-	15	CASSPRAGVGTEAFF	TGTGCCAGCTCCCCCCGGGCAGGGGTGGGCACTGAAGCTTTCTTT
TRBD1	TRBV6-2/TRBV6-3	TRBJ1-1	-	14	CASSTLPGTGEAFF	TGTGCCAGCAGTACGTTGCCCGGGACAGGGGAGGCTTTCTTT
TRBD2	TRBV5-1	TRBJ2-5	-	16	CASSMGLAGGHETQYF	TGCGCCAGCAGCATGGGACTAGCGGGGGGGCACGAGACCCAGTACTTC
TRBD2	TRBV9	TRBJ2-1	once	15	CASSTMAGGRNEQFF	TGTGCCAGCAGCACTATGGCGGGGGGTCGGAATGAGCAGTTCTTC
-	TRBV7-2	TRBJ1-2	-	14	CASSRSQGHYGYTF	TGTGCCAGCAGCAGAAGCCAGGGCCACTATGGCTACACCTTC
TRBD1	TRBV4-3	TRBJ2-2	-	18	CASSQDIQGAYEAGELFF	TGCGCCAGCAGCCAAGATATACAGGGGGCTTATGAGGCCGGGGAGCTGTTTTTT
TRBD2	TRBV3-1/TRBV3-2	TRBJ2-7	-	16	CASSAHTSGGQYEQYF	TGTGCCAGCAGCGCCCACACTAGCGGGGGGCAGTACGAGCAGTACTTC
TRBD1	TRBV30	TRBJ1-2	-	12	CAYDRAGYGYTF	TGTGCCTACGACAGGGCTGGCTATGGCTACACCTTC
-	TRBV7-9	TRBJ1-3	once	15	CASLLSGVSGNTIYF	TGTGCCAGCTTACTTTCTGGTGTCTCTGGAAACACCATATATTTT
-	TRBV7-2	TRBJ1-1	once	19	CASSLIFRSRVSRGAEAFF	TGTGCCAGCAGCTTAATCTTCCGGTCTAGGGTAAGCAGGGGCGCTGAAGCTTTCTTT